The 26 T cell receptor beta chains given below trace back to one sample, sequenced in a study of monozygotic twins with inflammatory bowel disease. TCRdb reworked the 5' RACE reads into one entry per CDR3 protein, no DNA. This table holds a few hundred thousand distinct CDR3 sequences. The sequenced material came from blood. The receptors stem from a human donor with ulcerative colitis or Crohn's disease, or a healthy co-twin of an affected twin (not recorded which).

This chain connects TRBV9 to TRBJ1-5; absent DNA, TCRdb's TRBD1 call cannot be checked. From germline, CDR1 is SGDLS and CDR2 YYNGEE. This CDR3 contains 18 residues. The CDR3 is CASSAYRDGGPSNQPQHF. Variable domain in full (rest from reference TRBV9 and TRBJ1-5): DSGVTQTPKHLITATGQRVTLRCSPRSGDLSVYWYQQSLDQGLQFLIQYYNGEERAKGNILERFSAQQFPDLHSELNLSSLELGDSALYFCASSAYRDGGPSNQPQHFGDGTRLSIL.

The chain joins TRBV7-3 to TRBJ1-2; lacking DNA, the TRBD1 call made by TCRdb goes unchecked. The V gene's germline CDR1 is SGHTA and CDR2 FQGTGA. The CDR3 loop spans 13 amino acids. The CDR3: CASSFAQGDGYTF.

The CDR3 is CARTPSSYNEQFF. V usage is TRBV6-5 and J usage is TRBJ2-1. The germline V gene encodes CDR1 MNHEY and CDR2 SVGAGI. The CDR3 is 13 residues long.

The rearrangement joins TRBV6-1 to TRBJ2-7; TCRdb names TRBD1, which stays unverified in the absence of DNA. This CDR3 has 14 amino acids. From germline, CDR1 is MNHNS and CDR2 SASEGT. CDR3 region: CASTYSRGAYEQYF.

This rearrangement joins TRBV7-2 to TRBJ1-1; there is no DNA to check the TCRdb D call of TRBD1. Germline V gene data show CDR1 as SGHTA and CDR2 as FQGNSA. The CDR3 is 13 residues long. The CDR3 loop reads CASSYDRVTEAFF.

This sequence joins TRBV29-1 and TRBJ2-1. Germline V CDR1 and CDR2: SQVTM, ANQGSEA. This CDR3 is built from 15 residues. CDR3 region: CSVDSPWDFYNEQFF.

The gene calls are TRBV5-1 and TRBJ2-1; TCRdb's D call of TRBD1 is untestable without DNA. Germline-derived CDR1 and CDR2 are SGHRS and YFSETQ. The CDR3 totals 15 residues. Here the CDR3 reads CASSLEGIAYNEQFF. Complete variable domain (other parts from reference TRBV5-1 and TRBJ2-1): KAGVTQTPRYLIKTRGQQVTLSCSPISGHRSVSWYQQTPGQGLQFLFEYFSETQRNKGNFPGRFSGRQFSNSRSEMNVSTLELGDSALYLCASSLEGIAYNEQFFGPGTRLTVL.

This chain joins TRBV27 and TRBJ2-5; without DNA, the TCRdb call of TRBD2 cannot be checked. This CDR3 region has 11 residues. Germline V gene sequence: CDR1 MNHEY, CDR2 SMNVEV (reference sequence). Here the CDR3 reads CASSGGQTQYF.

CDR3 sequence: CASSIVAGGPTDTQYF. V gene TRBV19 combines with J gene TRBJ2-3; TCRdb's D call, TRBD2, is unchecked because there is no DNA. CDR1 is LNHDA, CDR2 SQIVND, per germline (reference sequence). This CDR3 contains 16 residues.

This chain uses TRBV7-9 with TRBJ1-5. Germline V gene data show CDR1 as SEHNR and CDR2 as FQNEAQ (reference sequence). This CDR3 contains 16 residues. The CDR3 sequence: CASSLDSGPVNQPQHF.

The rearrangement joins TRBV10-3 to TRBJ1-3. Germline values: CDR1 ENHRY, CDR2 SYGVKD. The CDR3 covers 15 residues. The CDR3 loop reads CAISSGSNSGNTIYF.

The chain employs TRBV20-1 and TRBJ2-1; TCRdb names TRBD1, which stays unverified in the absence of DNA. The CDR3 consists of 14 residues. Per germline, CDR1 DFQATT and CDR2 SNEGSKA (reference sequence). CDR3 loop: CSARTDNSYNEQFF.

The gene calls are TRBV2 and TRBJ1-4; with no DNA, the TCRdb D assignment of TRBD1 cannot be verified. This CDR3 region has 14 residues. Germline values: CDR1 SNHLY, CDR2 FYNNEI. The CDR3 region is CASRPDSDNEKLFF.

The V gene is TRBV20-1, the J gene TRBJ1-5; without DNA, the TCRdb call of TRBD1 cannot be checked. Germline CDR1 reads DFQATT; CDR2 reads SNEGSKA (reference sequence). This CDR3 spans 16 amino acids. Here the CDR3 reads CSAGDSGAFSNQPQHF.

The V gene is TRBV4-1, the J gene TRBJ2-5; there is no DNA to check the TCRdb D call of TRBD1. The CDR3 is 15 amino acids. In germline, CDR1 is MGHRA, CDR2 YSYEKL. This CDR3 is CASSLPDREKETQYF.

V usage is TRBV9 and J usage is TRBJ2-7; TCRdb selects TRBD2, and the lack of DNA leaves this call unchecked. This CDR3 is 19 amino acids long. The V gene's germline CDR1 is SGDLS and CDR2 YYNGEE. This chain's CDR3 is CASSAEGWGTSDHSYEQYF.

The chain uses TRBV5-5 and TRBJ2-7; the TRBD1 assignment by TCRdb is unverifiable without DNA. This CDR3 has 15 residues. In germline, CDR1 is SGHKS, CDR2 YYEKEE (reference sequence). CDR3 residues: CASRRGRGGSYEQYF.

V is TRBV7-2 and J is TRBJ2-1; TCRdb selects TRBD1, and the lack of DNA leaves this call unchecked. The CDR3 loop spans 14 amino acids. Germline V gene lookup returns CDR1 SGHTA and CDR2 FQGNSA. This CDR3 reads CASSLWVGTNEQFF.

V usage is TRBV3-1 and J usage is TRBJ2-5; there is no DNA to check the TCRdb D call of TRBD2. In germline, CDR1 is LGHDT, CDR2 YNNKEL (reference sequence). The CDR3 has 15 residues. The CDR3 protein is CASSQDPTSDETQYF.

This sequence joins TRBV27 and TRBJ1-4; TCRdb selects TRBD1, and the lack of DNA leaves this call unchecked. The germline V gene encodes CDR1 MNHEY and CDR2 SMNVEV (reference sequence). There are 17 residues in the CDR3. CDR3 in amino acids: CASSLIFQRGRSEKLFF.

This chain links TRBV15 with TRBJ1-4; the D call from TCRdb, TRBD1, cannot be confirmed without DNA. There are 15 residues in the CDR3. From germline, CDR1 is LNHNV and CDR2 YYDKDF (reference sequence). CDR3 in amino acids: CATRPGQDQNEKLFF.

V is TRBV5-1 and J is TRBJ2-1; absent DNA, TCRdb's TRBD2 call cannot be checked. This CDR3 has 17 amino acids. The V gene's germline CDR1 is SGHRS and CDR2 YFSETQ. This CDR3 is CASTPSSGSSLYNEQFF.

The V and J genes are TRBV4-3 and TRBJ1-4; TCRdb returns TRBD1, unconfirmable since there is no DNA. CDR3 length equals 16 residues. CDR1 is LGHNA and CDR2 is YSLEER in the germline V gene. CDR3: CASSQSPQGNNEKLFF.

The chain carries TRBV7-9 and TRBJ1-4; the TCRdb call, TRBD1, lacks DNA for checking. The CDR3 spans 14 residues. Germline V gene lookup returns CDR1 SEHNR and CDR2 FQNEAQ (reference sequence). CDR3 residues: CASSLEDRKEKLFF.

The rearrangement joins TRBV3-1 to TRBJ2-2; TCRdb indicates TRBD2, and absent DNA this call remains unverified. The germline CDR1 and CDR2 sequences are LGHDT and YNNKEL (reference sequence). This CDR3 is built from 16 residues. The CDR3 loop is CASSLGLGAVTGELFF.

The chain links TRBV29-1 to TRBJ1-2; TCRdb calls TRBD1, which cannot be checked without DNA. There are 11 residues in the CDR3. Germline assignment: CDR1 SQVTM and CDR2 ANQGSEA. The CDR3 spells CSVTGTYGYTF.